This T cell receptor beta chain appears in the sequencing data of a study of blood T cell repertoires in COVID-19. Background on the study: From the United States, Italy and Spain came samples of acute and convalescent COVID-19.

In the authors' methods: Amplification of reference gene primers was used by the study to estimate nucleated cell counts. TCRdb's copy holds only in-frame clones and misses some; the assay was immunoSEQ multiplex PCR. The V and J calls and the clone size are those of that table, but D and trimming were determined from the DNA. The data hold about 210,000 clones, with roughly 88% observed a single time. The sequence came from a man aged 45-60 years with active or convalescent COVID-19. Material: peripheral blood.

The CDR3 sequence is CASSGGSQETQYF. DNA for the CDR3: TGCGCCAGCAGCGGAGGTAGTCAAGAGACCCAGTACTTC. The chain is built from TRBV5-1 and TRBJ2-5, with D perhaps TRBD2 (5 bases). Germline V lookup: CDR1 SGHRS, CDR2 YFSETQ. The CDR3 extends over 13 amino acids. Trimming took off 4 bases at V and 2 bases at J, with 9 bases between the two ends.